The 2 T cell receptor beta chains listed next were all sequenced from one sample in a study of blood T cell repertoires in COVID-19. Assay used: immunoSEQ multiplex PCR; TCRdb lists only in-frame clones, some missing. This table has over 65,000 clones, roughly 82% appearing once. The specimen was peripheral blood. The receptors derive from a man aged 80 or over with active COVID-19.

This clone was seen only a few times. The J gene is TRBJ1-6, the V gene TRBV5-1, with 12 bases matching TRBD1. V gave up 4 bases and J gave up 9 bases; unmatched junction bases: 11. The CDR3 length is 17 residues. Germline assignment: CDR1 SGHRS and CDR2 YFSETQ. CDR3 DNA sequence: TGCGCCAGCAGCAGCCGGGACAGGGGGCGGACGGGTTCACCCCTCCACTTT. The encoded protein is CASSSRDRGRTGSPLHF.

The V call is TRBV9, the J call TRBJ1-4; 10 bases match TRBD1. The CDR3 loop spans 17 amino acids. Germline CDR1 and CDR2: SGDLS and YYNGEE. The junction had 9 bases not matched to a gene; V was cut back by 4 bases and J by 3 bases. CDR3: CASSFGTGARSNEKLFF. CDR3 nucleotide sequence: TGTGCCAGCAGCTTTGGGACAGGGGCTCGATCTAATGAAAAACTGTTTTTT.